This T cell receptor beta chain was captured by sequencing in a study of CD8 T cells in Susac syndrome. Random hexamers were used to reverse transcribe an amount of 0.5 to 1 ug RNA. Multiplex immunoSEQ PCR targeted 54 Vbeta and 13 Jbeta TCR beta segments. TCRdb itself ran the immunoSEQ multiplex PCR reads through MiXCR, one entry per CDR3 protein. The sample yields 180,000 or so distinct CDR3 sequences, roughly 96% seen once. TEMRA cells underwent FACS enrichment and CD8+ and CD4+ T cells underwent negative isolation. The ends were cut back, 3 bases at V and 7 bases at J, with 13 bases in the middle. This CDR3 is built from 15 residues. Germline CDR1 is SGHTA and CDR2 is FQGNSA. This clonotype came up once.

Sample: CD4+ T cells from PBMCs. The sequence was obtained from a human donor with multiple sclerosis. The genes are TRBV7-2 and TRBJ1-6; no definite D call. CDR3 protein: CASSLSQTENSPLHF. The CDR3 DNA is TGTGCCAGCAGCTTGTCCCAGACCGAAAATTCACCCCTCCACTTT.